A selection of T cell receptor beta chains follows, all from one sample in a study of T cell repertoires in cytomegalovirus infection. TCRdb recomputed calls from the reads with MiXCR, one row per CDR3 protein. The sample holds 100,000 or so distinct CDR3 sequences, approximately 32% seen once. No antigen has been assigned to these receptors. Sequencing used CD8+ T cells from cultured PBMCs, obtained from culture after CMV antigen stimulation. Source of these receptors: a human donor in good health (CMV status not recorded). Some clones in this sample may be carry-over from other donors' samples. CDR3s include the opening cysteine and the closing phenylalanine or tryptophan. A D gene is named only where the DNA matches it firmly. Size is stated for part of the rows, as once, few or many counts, or as a class when the clone is expanded.

>TRBJ2-7|TRBD1|-|TRBV19
CASSPTGSHEQYF
TGTGCCAGTAGTCCGACAGGGTCCCACGAGCAGTACTTC
>TRBJ1-4|-|few|TRBV4-2
CASSQDFGENEKLFF
TGTGCCAGCAGCCAAGATTTCGGCGAAAATGAAAAACTGTTTTTT
>TRBJ1-2|-|many|TRBV7-2
CASSLPELNYGYTF
TGTGCCAGCAGCTTACCAGAGTTAAACTATGGCTACACCTTC
>TRBJ2-5|-|-|TRBV20-1
CSARGGGIELGGETQYF
TGCAGTGCTAGAGGCGGGGGCATAGAGCTAGGTGGGGAGACCCAGTACTTC
>TRBJ1-5|-|few|TRBV6-1
CASGNQPQHF
TGTGCCAGTGGCAATCAGCCCCAGCATTTT
>TRBJ2-7|-|many|TRBV12-3/TRBV12-4
CASSEGSVYEQYF
TGTGCCAGCAGTGAGGGGTCGGTTTACGAGCAGTACTTC
>TRBJ1-1|-|few|TRBV29-1
CSVGQYTEAFF
TGCAGCGTAGGACAGTACACTGAAGCTTTCTTT
>TRBJ1-4|-|many|TRBV28
CASSLGGNPRGNEKLFF
TGTGCCAGCAGTTTAGGAGGGAACCCTAGGGGTAATGAAAAACTGTTTTTT
>TRBJ1-6|-|-|TRBV12-5
CASGLVEWEQNSPLHF
TGTGCTAGTGGTTTGGTAGAGTGGGAACAGAATTCACCCCTCCACTTT
>TRBJ2-7|TRBD1|-|TRBV6-8
CASSYSVTGGKDEQYF
TGTGCCAGCAGTTATTCAGTGACAGGGGGCAAGGACGAGCAGTACTTC
>TRBJ2-7|-|many|TRBV2
CASSEDGWGPPYEQYF
TGTGCCAGCAGTGAAGATGGGTGGGGGCCCCCCTACGAGCAGTACTTC
>TRBJ1-3|TRBD1|few|TRBV19
CASSGTERNTIYF
TGTGCCAGTAGTGGGACAGAGCGAAACACCATATATTTT
>TRBJ1-2|-|-|TRBV28
CASSPTLTRNYGYTF
TGTGCCAGCAGTCCGACTTTGACACGTAACTATGGCTACACCTTC
>TRBJ1-2|-|-|TRBV7-9
CASSLSGTVGYTF
TGTGCCAGCAGCTTATCCGGGACGGTGGGCTACACCTTC
>TRBJ1-1|-|few|TRBV7-8
CASSLAAGSNTEAFF
TGTGCCAGCAGCTTAGCGGCCGGATCGAACACTGAAGCTTTCTTT
>TRBJ2-1|-|few|TRBV4-1
CASSQVGGQSNEQFF
TGCGCCAGCAGCCAAGTCGGGGGGCAGTCGAATGAGCAGTTCTTC
>TRBJ1-2|-|-|TRBV29-1
CSVAFGTAHYGYTF
TGCAGCGTTGCGTTCGGGACGGCACACTATGGCTACACCTTC
>TRBJ2-1|TRBD1|-|TRBV18
CASSPGQGSNEQFF
TGTGCCAGCTCACCGGGACAGGGTAGCAATGAGCAGTTCTTC
>TRBJ1-2|TRBD1|few|TRBV29-1
CSVDQPGQGTSGGYTF
TGCAGCGTTGATCAACCGGGACAGGGGACCTCCGGCGGCTACACCTTC
>TRBJ2-7|-|few|TRBV12-3/TRBV12-4
CASSSGSGSFF
TGTGCCAGCAGTTCCGGGAGTGGCTCCTTCTTC
>TRBJ2-2|TRBD1|-|TRBV29-1
CSAQGTGSTGELFF
TGCAGCGCCCAGGGGACAGGATCCACCGGGGAGCTGTTTTTT
>TRBJ1-5|-|few|TRBV2
CASVTPGAQPQHF
TGTGCCAGCGTTACCCCAGGGGCCCAGCCCCAGCATTTT
>TRBJ1-4|TRBD1|few|TRBV4-1
CASSLRQGKSEKLFF
TGCGCCAGCAGCCTAAGACAGGGGAAGTCGGAAAAACTGTTTTTT
>TRBJ2-5|TRBD1|many|TRBV7-8
CASSLVAGGQETQYF
TGTGCCAGCAGCTTAGTGGCAGGGGGACAAGAGACCCAGTACTTC
>TRBJ2-1|TRBD2|many|TRBV7-6
CASSLGGGALNEQFF
TGTGCCAGCAGCTTAGGCGGGGGGGCCCTCAATGAGCAGTTCTTC
>TRBJ2-3|TRBD2|-|TRBV20-1
CSARPGLAGGRSTDTQYF
TGCAGTGCTAGGCCGGGACTAGCGGGGGGTCGGAGCACAGATACGCAGTATTTT
>TRBJ2-1|-|-|TRBV6-6
CASSPQEYNEQFF
TGTGCCAGCAGCCCACAGGAGTACAATGAGCAGTTCTTC
>TRBJ2-3|-|-|TRBV4-1
CASSQDGLGLGADTQYF
TGCGCCAGCAGCCAAGATGGGTTGGGCCTCGGGGCAGATACGCAGTATTTT
>TRBJ1-2|-|many|TRBV7-8
CASSDNRDRGYTF
TGTGCCAGCAGCGATAACAGGGATCGTGGCTACACCTTC
>TRBJ2-7|-|few|TRBV4-1
CASSHLTGIEQYF
TGCGCCAGCAGCCATCTCACAGGGATCGAGCAGTACTTC
>TRBJ2-1|-|-|TRBV28
CASSLSRGGDEQFF
TGTGCCAGCAGTTTATCGCGGGGTGGGGATGAGCAGTTCTTC
>TRBJ1-1|TRBD1|few|TRBV6-5
CASLEEQGRRITEAFF
TGTGCCAGCCTAGAGGAACAGGGGCGTCGAATAACTGAAGCTTTCTTT
>TRBJ2-1|-|-|TRBV6-1
CASPTDYNEQFF
TGTGCCAGCCCGACAGACTACAATGAGCAGTTCTTC
>TRBJ1-5|-|-|TRBV6-8
CASSYSAGYNQPQHF
TGTGCCAGCAGTTACTCGGCAGGGTACAATCAGCCCCAGCATTTT
>TRBJ2-1|-|few|TRBV27
CASSLNGGNEQFF
TGTGCCAGCAGTTTGAACGGAGGCAATGAGCAGTTCTTC
>TRBJ1-4|TRBD1|-|TRBV12-3/TRBV12-4
CASSHRGREKLFF
TGTGCCAGCAGTCACAGGGGGCGGGAAAAACTGTTTTTT
>TRBJ1-1|-|-|TRBV12-3/TRBV12-4
CASSLGRGLQAFF
TGTGCCAGCAGTTTAGGTCGGGGGCTGCAAGCTTTCTTT
>TRBJ2-7|-|many|TRBV20-1
CSARFKNGHDPYEQYF
TGCAGTGCTAGGTTCAAGAATGGGCATGACCCCTACGAGCAGTACTTC
>TRBJ1-1|TRBD1|few|TRBV7-9
CASSPTGGTEAFF
TGTGCCAGCAGCCCCACAGGGGGAACTGAAGCTTTCTTT
>TRBJ2-3|-|-|TRBV9
CASSVEGSTDTQYF
TGTGCCAGCAGCGTAGAAGGATCCACAGATACGCAGTATTTT
>TRBJ1-5|TRBD1|many|TRBV7-2
CASSLDRGGQPQHF
TGTGCCAGCAGCTTAGACAGGGGGGGTCAGCCCCAGCATTTT
>TRBJ2-7|TRBD2|-|TRBV27
CASTRSSGGYEQYF
TGTGCCAGCACCCGGTCTAGCGGGGGCTACGAGCAGTACTTC
>TRBJ2-1|TRBD1|few|TRBV2
CASSEAGQGYNEQFF
TGTGCCAGCAGTGAGGCAGGACAGGGGTACAATGAGCAGTTCTTC
>TRBJ1-2|-|-|TRBV25-1
CASSEYGGGANYGYTF
TGTGCCAGCAGTGAATATGGTGGGGGCGCTAACTATGGCTACACCTTC
>TRBJ1-3|-|few|TRBV4-1
CASSVGGDTIYF
TGCGCCAGCAGCGTCGGAGGAGACACCATATATTTT
>TRBJ2-2|-|-|TRBV6-4
CASTYINTGELFF
TGTGCCAGCACTTACATAAACACCGGGGAGCTGTTTTTT
>TRBJ1-5|TRBD1|-|TRBV27
CASSSMDRGLEQPQHF
TGTGCCAGCAGTTCAATGGACAGGGGGCTGGAGCAGCCCCAGCATTTT
>TRBJ1-3|-|few|TRBV5-1
CASGVGSGNTIYF
TGCGCCAGCGGAGTTGGCTCTGGAAACACCATATATTTT
>TRBJ1-5|TRBD1|-|TRBV7-2
CASSLDRGFNQPQHF
TGTGCCAGCAGCTTAGACAGGGGTTTCAATCAGCCCCAGCATTTT
>TRBJ2-5|TRBD2|few|TRBV7-8
CASSLFPWGSGQETQYF
TGTGCCAGCAGCTTGTTCCCGTGGGGTAGCGGGCAAGAGACCCAGTACTTC
>TRBJ2-1|TRBD2|-|TRBV20-1
CSARVGLAGINNEQFF
TGCAGTGCTAGAGTGGGACTAGCGGGGATTAACAATGAGCAGTTCTTC
>TRBJ1-3|TRBD1|few|TRBV6-5
CASRNLQGASSGNTIYF
TGTGCCAGCCGTAACTTACAGGGGGCGAGCTCTGGAAACACCATATATTTT
>TRBJ1-1|TRBD1|-|TRBV27
CASSPRQGASEAFF
TGTGCCAGCAGTCCCAGACAGGGGGCCTCTGAAGCTTTCTTT
>TRBJ1-1|-|-|TRBV14
CASSQDFGVGNTEAFF
TGTGCCAGCAGCCAAGATTTTGGCGTTGGGAACACTGAAGCTTTCTTT
>TRBJ2-1|-|few|TRBV27
CASSLDLGGLPYNEQFF
TGTGCCAGCAGTTTAGATTTGGGGGGACTCCCCTACAATGAGCAGTTCTTC
>TRBJ2-3|TRBD2|few|TRBV20-1
CSARTSGTSTDTQYF
TGCAGTGCTCGGACTAGCGGTACTAGCACAGATACGCAGTATTTT
>TRBJ2-3|TRBD2|many|TRBV11-2
CASSFISGARDTQYF
TGTGCCAGCAGTTTCATTAGCGGGGCCAGGGATACGCAGTATTTT
>TRBJ2-1|-|-|TRBV27
CASSSINEQFF
TGTGCCAGCAGTTCGATCAATGAGCAGTTCTTC
>TRBJ2-1|-|-|TRBV20-1
CSARDQDSSYIDEQFF
TGCAGTGCTAGGGATCAAGACAGTTCATATATCGATGAGCAGTTCTTC
>TRBJ2-5|TRBD2|many|TRBV7-6
CASSLASGGLPPIQETQYF
TGTGCCAGCAGCTTAGCATCGGGGGGGCTACCGCCGATACAAGAGACCCAGTACTTC